Listed below are T cell receptor beta chains from one sample, sequenced in a study of siplizumab effects on memory and regulatory T cells. TCRdb's copy holds only in-frame clones and misses some; the assay was immunoSEQ multiplex PCR. Altogether about 91,000 clones are present, around 97% being singletons, with the ten largest covering 0.025% to 0.035%. What was sequenced was naive CD4+ T cells sorted from blood. The receptors come from a human donor in good health. The CDR3 runs from the conserved cysteine through the conserved F or W. The D gene is left open where the match is weak. The listing skips clone size in some rows; elsewhere it reads once, few, many or a size class.

CASMTRGPLAKNIQYF | TGTGCCAGTATGACCAGGGGGCCGTTAGCCAAAAACATTCAGTACTTC | TRBJ2-4 | once | TRBV19 | TRBD1
CASSNTDTQYF | TGTGCCAGCAGTAACACAGATACGCAGTATTTT | TRBJ2-3 | NA | TRBV6-5 | NA
CASSIVRTSGNEQFF | TGTGCCAGTAGTATAGTTCGGACTAGCGGCAATGAGCAGTTCTTC | TRBJ2-1 | once | TRBV19 | TRBD2
CASSLESRTGGYGYTF | TGTGCCAGCAGCTTAGAGAGTCGGACAGGGGGTTATGGCTACACCTTC | TRBJ1-2 | NA | TRBV11-2 | TRBD1
CASSQGGTERAGYTF | TGTGCCAGCAGCCAAGGTGGGACGGAGAGGGCGGGCTACACCTTC | TRBJ1-2 | NA | TRBV14 | NA
CASKLGTENQPQHF | TGTGCCAGCAAACTCGGGACAGAAAATCAGCCCCAGCATTTT | TRBJ1-5 | NA | TRBV28 | TRBD1
CASSLERLVSGELFF | TGTGCCAGCAGCTTAGAAAGACTAGTGTCCGGGGAGCTGTTTTTT | TRBJ2-2 | NA | TRBV11-2 | NA
CASSVASQGGTDTQYF | TGTGCCAGCAGCGTAGCTAGCCAAGGAGGCACAGATACGCAGTATTTT | TRBJ2-3 | NA | TRBV9 | NA
CASSIGRVSNQPQHF | TGTGCCAGTAGTATTGGCAGGGTGAGCAATCAGCCCCAGCATTTT | TRBJ1-5 | NA | TRBV19 | NA
CASSPRGGDEQFF | TGTGCCAGCAGTCCCAGGGGGGGCGATGAGCAGTTCTTC | TRBJ2-1 | NA | TRBV7-7 | NA
CASRWQDNSPLHF | TGTGCCAGCAGATGGCAAGATAATTCACCCCTCCACTTT | TRBJ1-6 | NA | TRBV6-5 | NA
CATQGTDTGELFF | TGTGCCACCCAGGGGACGGACACCGGGGAGCTGTTTTTT | TRBJ2-2 | NA | TRBV19 | NA
CASGDTYGYTF | TGTGCCAGTGGTGATACCTATGGCTACACCTTC | TRBJ1-2 | NA | TRBV19 | NA
CAISEDGTEAFF | TGTGCCATCAGTGAAGACGGGACTGAAGCTTTCTTT | TRBJ1-1 | NA | TRBV10-3 | NA
CASGGVGEKLFF | TGTGCCAGCGGGGGGGTCGGTGAAAAACTGTTTTTT | TRBJ1-4 | NA | TRBV6-5 | NA
CASSENRGNQPQHF | TGTGCCAGCAGTGAGAACAGGGGTAATCAGCCCCAGCATTTT | TRBJ1-5 | NA | TRBV2 | TRBD1
CASSLGWLAGGYEQYF | TGTGCCAGCAGCTTAGGATGGCTAGCGGGGGGCTACGAGCAGTACTTC | TRBJ2-7 | NA | TRBV11-2 | TRBD2
CASSPGLTGFGLAFF | TGTGCCAGCAGCCCCGGGCTGACAGGGTTCGGTTTAGCTTTCTTT | TRBJ1-1 | once | TRBV7-8 | TRBD1
CASKIAGTYGQYF | TGTGCCAGCAAGATAGCGGGGACCTACGGGCAGTACTTC | TRBJ2-7 | NA | TRBV5-4 | TRBD2
CAIGDRIEAFF | TGTGCCATCGGCGACAGGATTGAAGCTTTCTTT | TRBJ1-1 | NA | TRBV10-3 | NA
CSDHKGDTEAFF | TGCAGCGATCATAAGGGGGACACTGAAGCTTTCTTT | TRBJ1-1 | NA | TRBV29-1 | NA
CASSFVANTEAFF | TGTGCCAGCAGCTTCGTCGCGAACACTGAAGCTTTCTTT | TRBJ1-1 | once | TRBV13 | NA
CASTPLGQAGNEQFF | TGCGCCAGCACCCCCCTGGGACAGGCGGGGAATGAGCAGTTCTTC | TRBJ2-1 | NA | TRBV5-1 | TRBD1
CASTPARRGAYNEQFF | TGTGCCAGCACCCCGGCGAGGCGGGGGGCATACAATGAGCAGTTCTTC | TRBJ2-1 | NA | TRBV7-9 | TRBD2
CASSPAASANYGYTF | TGTGCCAGCTCACCAGCGGCGTCAGCTAACTATGGCTACACCTTC | TRBJ1-2 | once | TRBV18 | NA
CASSLPGNEQFF | TGCGCCAGCAGCTTGCCAGGCAATGAGCAGTTCTTC | TRBJ2-1 | NA | TRBV5-1 | NA
CASSLLQGPSNTGELFF | TGTGCCAGCAGTTTACTTCAGGGCCCCTCCAACACCGGGGAGCTGTTTTTT | TRBJ2-2 | NA | TRBV28 | NA
CASSLASGVDTQYF | TGTGCCAGCAGCTTGGCTAGCGGGGTAGATACGCAGTATTTT | TRBJ2-3 | NA | TRBV5-5 | TRBD2
CASSFHRKGGYTF | TGTGCCAGCAGCTTCCACAGGAAGGGTGGCTACACCTTC | TRBJ1-2 | NA | TRBV11-2 | NA
CAISVGTFNQPQHF | TGTGCCATCAGTGTTGGCACCTTTAATCAGCCCCAGCATTTT | TRBJ1-5 | NA | TRBV10-3 | NA
CASSKVGWETQYF | TGTGCCAGCAGCAAGGTCGGGTGGGAGACCCAGTACTTC | TRBJ2-5 | NA | TRBV21-1 | NA
CAISDRTGGGVSDTQYF | TGTGCCATCAGTGATCGTACCGGCGGGGGGGTCTCAGATACGCAGTATTTT | TRBJ2-3 | NA | TRBV10-3 | TRBD2
CASSLGTTNSYNEQFF | TGCGCCAGCAGCTTGGGAACGACCAACTCCTACAATGAGCAGTTCTTC | TRBJ2-1 | NA | TRBV5-1 | NA
CASSAGTQSDTQYF | TGTGCCAGCAGCGCCGGGACGCAATCAGATACGCAGTATTTT | TRBJ2-3 | NA | TRBV9 | NA
CASSFEGMVSNGYTF | TGCGCCAGCAGCTTTGAGGGGATGGTTTCCAATGGCTACACCTTC | TRBJ1-2 | NA | TRBV5-1 | NA
CAISGGSDTQYF | TGTGCCATCAGTGGAGGCTCTGATACGCAGTATTTT | TRBJ2-3 | NA | TRBV10-3 | NA
CATSRDLRLAGGVGADTQYF | TGTGCCACCAGCAGAGATCTACGACTAGCGGGGGGAGTAGGGGCAGATACGCAGTATTTT | TRBJ2-3 | NA | TRBV15 | TRBD2
CASSLRTVSYNSPLHF | TGTGCCAGCAGCTTGCGGACAGTATCCTATAATTCACCCCTCCACTTT | TRBJ1-6 | NA | TRBV5-6 | NA
CASSWPGPLHF | TGTGCCAGCAGCTGGCCGGGACCCCTCCACTTT | TRBJ1-6 | NA | TRBV7-3 | NA
CASSPRTGDYEQYF | TGCGCCAGCAGCCCCCGGACAGGGGACTACGAGCAGTACTTC | TRBJ2-7 | NA | TRBV4-3 | TRBD1
CASGQGTSGKDYGYTF | TGTGCTAGTGGTCAAGGGACCTCGGGGAAAGACTATGGCTACACCTTC | TRBJ1-2 | NA | TRBV12-5 | NA
CASSYEQYF | TGTGCCAGCAGTTATGAGCAGTACTTC | TRBJ2-5 | once | TRBV27 | NA
CASSLFRDGGETQYF | TGCGCCAGCAGCCTCTTCCGGGACGGGGGGGAGACCCAGTACTTC | TRBJ2-5 | NA | TRBV5-1 | TRBD2
CASSTGQGVKNGYTF | TGTGCCAGCAGTACGGGACAGGGGGTAAAAAATGGCTACACCTTC | TRBJ1-2 | NA | TRBV28 | TRBD1
CASSPPLAGNNQPQHF | TGTGCCAGCAGCCCCCCCCTGGCAGGGAACAATCAGCCCCAGCATTTT | TRBJ1-5 | NA | TRBV5-5 | NA
CASSSWGYTGELFF | TGTGCCAGCAGCTCATGGGGGTACACCGGGGAGCTGTTTTTT | TRBJ2-2 | NA | TRBV11-3 | NA
CASSAGQIDEKLFF | TGTGCCAGCAGCGCCGGACAGATAGATGAAAAACTGTTTTTT | TRBJ1-4 | NA | TRBV9 | NA
CASSPNDQSREQYF | TGTGCCAGCAGCCCCAATGACCAGTCTCGCGAGCAGTACTTC | TRBJ2-7 | NA | TRBV7-2 | NA
CASSVVSTDTQYF | TGTGCCAGCAGTGTAGTTAGCACAGATACGCAGTATTTT | TRBJ2-3 | once | TRBV6-4 | NA
CASSAQSGSGNEQFF | TGTGCCAGCAGTGCGCAGAGCGGCAGTGGCAATGAGCAGTTCTTC | TRBJ2-1 | NA | TRBV6-4 | NA
CASRERLGNTIYF | TGTGCCAGCAGAGAGCGCCTGGGAAACACCATATATTTT | TRBJ1-3 | NA | TRBV27 | NA
CASSLEASYNSPLHF | TGCGCCAGCAGCTTGGAGGCCTCCTATAATTCACCCCTCCACTTT | TRBJ1-6 | NA | TRBV5-1 | NA
CASGRTPSPNTGELFF | TGCGCCAGCGGTCGGACACCTTCACCGAACACCGGGGAGCTGTTTTTT | TRBJ2-2 | NA | TRBV5-1 | NA